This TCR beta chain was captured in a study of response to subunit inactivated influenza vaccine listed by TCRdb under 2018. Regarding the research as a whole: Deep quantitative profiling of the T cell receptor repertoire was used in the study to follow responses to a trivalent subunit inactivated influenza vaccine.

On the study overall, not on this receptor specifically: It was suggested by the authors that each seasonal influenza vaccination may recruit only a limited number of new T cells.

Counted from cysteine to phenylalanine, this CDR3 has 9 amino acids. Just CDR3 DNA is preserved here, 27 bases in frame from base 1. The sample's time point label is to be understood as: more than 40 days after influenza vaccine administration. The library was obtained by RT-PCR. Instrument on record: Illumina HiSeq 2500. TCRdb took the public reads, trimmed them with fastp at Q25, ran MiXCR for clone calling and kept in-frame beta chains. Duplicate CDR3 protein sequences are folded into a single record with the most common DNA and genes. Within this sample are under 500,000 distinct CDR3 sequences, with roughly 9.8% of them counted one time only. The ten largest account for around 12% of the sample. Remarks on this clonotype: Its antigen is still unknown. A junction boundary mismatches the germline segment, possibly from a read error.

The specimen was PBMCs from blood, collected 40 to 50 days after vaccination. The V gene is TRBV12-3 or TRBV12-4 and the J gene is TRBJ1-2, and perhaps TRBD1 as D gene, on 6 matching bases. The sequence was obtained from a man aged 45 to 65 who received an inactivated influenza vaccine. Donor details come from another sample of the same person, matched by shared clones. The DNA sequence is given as TGTGCCAGCGGTTCCCGACAGGAATTC. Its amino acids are CASGSRQEF.